Below, one T cell receptor (beta chain) is given with its context. Its antigen is unknown. A sample-barcoded 5' primer and a J-beta primer mix were used in a second PCR of roughly 7 to 11 cycles. A tag from a template-switch adaptor with 12 random nucleotides marked each cDNA molecule. TCRdb redid the calling of the 5' RACE reads with MiXCR, one entry per CDR3 protein. Among 1 million to 1.2 million distinct CDR3 sequences, 30% to 40% were seen once, and the ten largest hold less than 15%. This entry comes from a study of blood T cells in healthy people across ages. This CDR3 contains 14 residues. V lost 4 bases to trimming and J lost 3 bases; unmatched junction nucleotides: 6. Germline V CDR1 and CDR2: SGHRS, YFSETQ. General study points: The authors considered diversity estimates from one million T cells to be underestimates. Comparison with aged donors showed that long-lived donors had more naive CD4+ cells and higher diversity.

The specimen sequenced was blood. The sequence came from a man aged 18 to 30 in good health. The rearrangement joins TRBV5-1 to TRBJ2-7; 8 nucleotides agree with TRBD1. The CDR3 reads CASSTKTGDYEQYF. In DNA, the CDR3 is TGCGCCAGCAGCACAAAGACAGGGGACTACGAGCAGTACTTC.